This T cell receptor beta chain appears in the sequencing data of a study of blood T cell repertoires in COVID-19. This CDR3 is 15 amino acids long. V lost 6 bases to trimming and J lost 7 bases, with 21 bases between them. The germline V gene encodes CDR1 MDHEN and CDR2 SYDVKM. In the original workflow: Amplification from reference gene primers served as the basis for estimated nucleated cell counts. Generated by immunoSEQ multiplex PCR, the TCRdb table keeps only in-frame clones and is missing some. V and J calls and clone size are given by that table; D and trimming were obtained from the DNA. The table has some 180,000 clones, roughly 80% seen once.

The chain combines TRBV28 with TRBJ1-2, with D uncertain. This TCR was recovered from a man aged 55 to 70 who had been exposed to COVID-19. The specimen sequenced was PBMCs or T cells enriched from blood (not recorded which). For the CDR3, the DNA is TGTGCCAGCAGACTTCTCGGACCGGGAGGGTCTGGCTACACCTTC. Its translation: CASRLLGPGGSGYTF.